A selection of T cell receptor beta chains follows, all from one sample in a study of CD8+CD57+ T cells in acquired aplastic anemia. TCRdb ran MiXCR on the reads and lists one entry per CDR3 protein. The data hold over 150,000 distinct CDR3 sequences, with around 50% observed a single time. The specimen was sorted CD4+, CD8+, or CD8+CD57+ T cells (not recorded which) from PBMCs. These receptors all come from a human donor with aplastic anemia. CDR3s include the opening cysteine and the closing phenylalanine or tryptophan. Each record gives: D gene, J gene, clone size, V gene, CDR3 DNA, CDR3 protein. D genes are given only for firm matches. The listing skips clone size in some rows; elsewhere it reads once, few, many or a size class.

D: NA; J: TRBJ1-2; size: few; V: TRBV24-1; DNA: TGTGCCACCAGTCAGGGGTGGAACTATGGCTACACCTTC; CDR3: CATSQGWNYGYTF
D: TRBD2; J: TRBJ2-1; size: many; V: TRBV19; DNA: TGTGCCAGTAGGGGGGGACTAGCGACCTACAATGAGCAGTTCTTC; CDR3: CASRGGLATYNEQFF
D: TRBD1; J: TRBJ1-2; size: once; V: TRBV19; DNA: TGTGCCAGTAGTCCACTCGACAGGGGATATGGCTACACCTTC; CDR3: CASSPLDRGYGYTF
D: NA; J: TRBJ1-1; size: NA; V: TRBV5-1; DNA: TGCGCCAGCAGCGGTCGAGGGGGGCAACCCACTGAAGCTTTCTTT; CDR3: CASSGRGGQPTEAFF
D: NA; J: TRBJ1-1; size: many; V: TRBV9; DNA: TGTGCCAGCAGCGGGGGCGGAATGAACACTGAAGCTTTCTTT; CDR3: CASSGGGMNTEAFF
D: NA; J: TRBJ2-7; size: NA; V: TRBV19; DNA: TGTGCCAGTAGTATCGTCCAGGGGCCGCTCCACGAGCAGTACTTC; CDR3: CASSIVQGPLHEQYF
D: NA; J: TRBJ2-7; size: NA; V: TRBV5-4; DNA: TGTGCCAGCAGCTCTGAGGTTGGGTCCTACGAGCAGTACTTC; CDR3: CASSSEVGSYEQYF
D: TRBD1; J: TRBJ2-2; size: many; V: TRBV25-1; DNA: TGTGCCAGCAGGTCGAGGACAGGGGACACCGGGGAGCTGTTTTTT; CDR3: CASRSRTGDTGELFF
D: NA; J: TRBJ2-1; size: NA; V: TRBV10-2; DNA: TGCGCCAGCGAGGAACTAAATGAGCAGTTCTTC; CDR3: CASEELNEQFF
D: TRBD2; J: TRBJ2-7; size: few; V: TRBV10-3; DNA: TGTGCCAGCAGTCCCAGCCCGATTAGCGGGAGATTCGCCTACGAGCAGTACTTC; CDR3: CASSPSPISGRFAYEQYF
D: TRBD1; J: TRBJ1-1; size: once; V: TRBV6-2/TRBV6-3; DNA: TGTGCCAGCATACCAGCATACAGGGGGAACACTGAAGCTGTCTTT; CDR3: CASIPAYRGNTEAVF
D: TRBD1; J: TRBJ2-7; size: NA; V: TRBV20-1; DNA: TGCAGTGCTAGATATATGGGGACAGGGGTGGACGAGCAGTACTTC; CDR3: CSARYMGTGVDEQYF
D: NA; J: TRBJ1-6; size: few; V: TRBV20-1; DNA: TGCAGTGCCGTATCGGACGGGTATAATTCACCCCTCCACTTT; CDR3: CSAVSDGYNSPLHF
D: TRBD2; J: TRBJ2-7; size: many; V: TRBV20-1; DNA: TGCAGTGCTATACAACAGACTAGCGGGACATACGAGCAGTACTTC; CDR3: CSAIQQTSGTYEQYF
D: TRBD1; J: TRBJ2-3; size: NA; V: TRBV20-1; DNA: TGCAGTGCTAGAGATAGACAGGGGCCAGATACGCAGTATTTT; CDR3: CSARDRQGPDTQYF
D: TRBD1; J: TRBJ1-5; size: many; V: TRBV19; DNA: TGTGCCAGTAGTATAGCCGGGGGACAGTATAGCAATCAGCCCCAGCATTTT; CDR3: CASSIAGGQYSNQPQHF
D: NA; J: TRBJ2-7; size: few; V: TRBV2; DNA: TGTGCCAGCTCACCATCCAGGTTCTCCTACGAGCAGTACTTC; CDR3: CASSPSRFSYEQYF
D: TRBD1; J: TRBJ2-7; size: NA; V: TRBV6-5; DNA: TGTGCCAGCAGTTACTCGCGACAGGGAGTCAACGAGCAGTACTTC; CDR3: CASSYSRQGVNEQYF
D: NA; J: TRBJ2-1; size: NA; V: TRBV9; DNA: TGTGCCAGCGGGAGCTCCTACAATGAGCAGTTCTTC; CDR3: CASGSSYNEQFF
D: NA; J: TRBJ2-2; size: NA; V: TRBV5-4; DNA: TGTGCCAGCAGCTTGGGGGGATGGGTTTCCGGGGAGCTGTTTTTT; CDR3: CASSLGGWVSGELFF
D: NA; J: TRBJ1-5; size: NA; V: TRBV11-1; DNA: TGTGCCAGCAGTTATAGTGGGTATGTGGGCAATCGGCCCCAGCATTTT; CDR3: CASSYSGYVGNRPQHF
D: NA; J: TRBJ1-2; size: many; V: TRBV19; DNA: TGTGCCAGTAGTATTCGAGGCCCGGGGTATGGCTACACCTTC; CDR3: CASSIRGPGYGYTF
D: TRBD1; J: TRBJ2-5; size: NA; V: TRBV14; DNA: TGTGCCAGCAGCCACATCGACAGGGGGCTGTCGGAGACCCAGTACTTC; CDR3: CASSHIDRGLSETQYF
D: NA; J: TRBJ1-1; size: NA; V: TRBV24-1; DNA: TGTGCCACCAGTGATCGGGGTAACACTGAAGCTTTCTTT; CDR3: CATSDRGNTEAFF
D: NA; J: TRBJ1-4; size: NA; V: TRBV20-1; DNA: TGCAGTGCTGCCTTCAAGAGGGAAAAACTGTTTTTT; CDR3: CSAAFKREKLFF
D: NA; J: TRBJ2-2; size: NA; V: TRBV6-1; DNA: TGTGCCAGCAGAATTCCGGGACGAGAAACCGGGGAGCTGTTTTTT; CDR3: CASRIPGRETGELFF
D: NA; J: TRBJ2-7; size: many; V: TRBV20-1; DNA: TGCAGTGCTAGAGATCCCACAACCGGGGAGCAGTACTTC; CDR3: CSARDPTTGEQYF
D: NA; J: TRBJ1-1; size: few; V: TRBV29-1; DNA: TGCAGCGCCGCTGGGGGTGGGGACACTGAAGCTTTCTTT; CDR3: CSAAGGGDTEAFF
D: NA; J: TRBJ1-1; size: few; V: TRBV2; DNA: TGTGCCAGCACATTTGCTTCGACGAACACTGAAGCTTTCTTT; CDR3: CASTFASTNTEAFF
D: TRBD2; J: TRBJ2-1; size: few; V: TRBV10-3; DNA: TGTGCCACCGGAAGGCGGGGGAGCTCCTACAATGAGCAGTTCTTC; CDR3: CATGRRGSSYNEQFF
D: NA; J: TRBJ2-4; size: NA; V: TRBV19; DNA: TGTGCCAGTACCATCACCCTGCGGGCCAAGGACATTCAGTACTTC; CDR3: CASTITLRAKDIQYF
D: NA; J: TRBJ2-7; size: few; V: TRBV7-9; DNA: TGTGCCAGCAGCTTCTCTGGAACCTACGAGCAGTACTTC; CDR3: CASSFSGTYEQYF
D: NA; J: TRBJ1-1; size: NA; V: TRBV2; DNA: TGTGCCAGCAGTGATGGGTGGGGGTGGGCTGAAGCTTTCTTT; CDR3: CASSDGWGWAEAFF
D: NA; J: TRBJ2-5; size: many; V: TRBV5-4; DNA: TGTGCCAGCAGCTTGTTCAGCCTCCAAGAGACCCAGTACTTC; CDR3: CASSLFSLQETQYF
D: TRBD2; J: TRBJ2-3; size: NA; V: TRBV29-1; DNA: TGCAGCGTTGAAGAGATGGGACTAGCGGGAGGTAGGGATACGCAGTATTTT; CDR3: CSVEEMGLAGGRDTQYF
D: TRBD2; J: TRBJ2-7; size: few; V: TRBV10-2; DNA: TGCGCCAGCAGGCCGGGACTAGCCTTACGGGAGCAGTACTTC; CDR3: CASRPGLALREQYF
D: NA; J: TRBJ2-1; size: few; V: TRBV11-2; DNA: TGTGCCAGCAGCTTAGACAGCTACTCCTACAATGAGCAGTTCTTC; CDR3: CASSLDSYSYNEQFF
D: TRBD1; J: TRBJ1-1; size: many; V: TRBV20-1; DNA: TGCAGTGCCCGTGACAGGGAGAACACTGAAGCTTTCTTT; CDR3: CSARDRENTEAFF
D: NA; J: TRBJ1-6; size: NA; V: TRBV20-1; DNA: TGCAGTGCTAATGACAGGTTGAGTTCACCCCTCCACTTT; CDR3: CSANDRLSSPLHF
D: NA; J: TRBJ2-2; size: NA; V: TRBV5-1; DNA: TGCGCCAGCAGCCCCCAGCAGGCAACCGGGGAGCTGTTTTTT; CDR3: CASSPQQATGELFF
D: NA; J: TRBJ2-1; size: NA; V: TRBV24-1; DNA: TGTGCCACCAGTGATTCGGGCTACAATGAGCAGTTCTTC; CDR3: CATSDSGYNEQFF
D: NA; J: TRBJ1-3; size: many; V: TRBV7-2; DNA: TGTGCCAGCAGCTCGACGGGGGCTCGAAACACCATATATTTT; CDR3: CASSSTGARNTIYF
D: TRBD2; J: TRBJ2-3; size: few; V: TRBV15; DNA: TGTGCCAGCAGCTTGAGCGGGAGTAGCACAGATACGCAGTATTTT; CDR3: CASSLSGSSTDTQYF
D: NA; J: TRBJ2-3; size: NA; V: TRBV7-9; DNA: TGTGCCAGCAGCTTATCGGAGGATACGCAGTATTTT; CDR3: CASSLSEDTQYF
D: TRBD2; J: TRBJ2-1; size: NA; V: TRBV11-1; DNA: TGTGCCAGCAGCTTAGCGCTGGGACTAGCGCATGAGCAGTTCTTC; CDR3: CASSLALGLAHEQFF
D: NA; J: TRBJ2-3; size: NA; V: TRBV15; DNA: TGTGCCACCAGCACCCACAAGGGGTGGACAGATACGCAGTATTTT; CDR3: CATSTHKGWTDTQYF
D: NA; J: TRBJ2-5; size: NA; V: TRBV19; DNA: TGTGCCAGTAGTATGGGACGGCTACCACAGACCCAGTACTTC; CDR3: CASSMGRLPQTQYF
D: TRBD2; J: TRBJ2-7; size: NA; V: TRBV2; DNA: TGTGCCAGCCACACTAGCGGGTTTACCTACGAGCAGTACTTC; CDR3: CASHTSGFTYEQYF
D: NA; J: TRBJ2-1; size: NA; V: TRBV24-1; DNA: TGTGCCAGCAGTCTCCCATACAATGAGCAGTTCTTC; CDR3: CASSLPYNEQFF
D: NA; J: TRBJ2-3; size: many; V: TRBV10-3; DNA: TGTGCCATCAGTGAGTGGACAGGCACAGATACGCAGTATTTT; CDR3: CAISEWTGTDTQYF
D: NA; J: TRBJ2-5; size: many; V: TRBV7-3; DNA: TGTGCCAGCAGCCCCGTCGGAACAGCAAAAGAGACCCAGTACTTC; CDR3: CASSPVGTAKETQYF